These 14 T cell receptor beta chains originate from one sample sequenced in a study of post-analysis software for immune sequencing data. Study-level results: Higher frequency in patients than in controls was seen for roughly five TRBV segments, with TRBV5-6, TRBV5-1 and TRBV20-1 among them.

No cognate antigen is known for these TCRs. Included in the TCR beta cDNA libraries were unique molecular identifiers. TCRdb re-analysed the PCR reads in MiXCR, keeping a single row per CDR3 protein. This table holds 430,000 or so distinct CDR3 sequences, about 39% found once. Sequenced: blood. These receptor sequences come from a girl aged 2-9 years with multiple sclerosis.

The chain recombines TRBV4-2 with TRBJ2-1; D could derive from TRBD1 or TRBD2 (5 bases each). Germline V gene data show CDR1 as LGHNA and CDR2 as YNFKEQ. The CDR3 extends over 17 amino acids. V gave up 1 base and J gave up 0 bases, with 13 bases separating them. The CDR3 here is CASSQVPGPSSYNEQFF. For the CDR3, the DNA is TGTGCCAGCAGCCAAGTTCCGGGACCCAGCTCCTACAATGAGCAGTTCTTC.

This clonotype was counted a few times. The chain joins TRBV5-6 to TRBJ2-5; tentatively, D is TRBD2 (5 bases). Trimming took off 4 bases at V and 4 bases at J, with 14 bases between the two ends. Per germline, CDR1 SGHDT and CDR2 YYEEEE. The CDR3 runs to 14 residues. The CDR3 sequence is CASSLGVLGETQYF. CDR3 bases: TGTGCCAGCAGCCTCGGGGTCTTGGGAGAGACCCAGTACTTC. The variable domain in full, with the rest retrieved from reference TRBV5-6 and TRBJ2-5, is DAGVTQSPTHLIKTRGQQVTLRCSPKSGHDTVSWYQQALGQGPQFIFQYYEEEERQRGNFPDRFSGHQFPNYSSELNVNALLLGDSALYLCASSLGVLGETQYFGPGTRLLVL.

The rearrangement joins TRBV7-9 to TRBJ1-2; 9 bases match TRBD1. Germline V gives CDR1 SEHNR, CDR2 FQNEAQ (reference sequence). J lost 8 bases, V lost 4 bases, and 17 bases had no gene match. CDR3 length: 17 residues. CDR3: CASSSSGTGSSPRGYTF. The DNA of the CDR3 is TGTGCCAGCAGCTCCAGCGGGACAGGGTCGTCGCCTAGGGGCTACACCTTC.

This chain joins TRBV29-1 and TRBJ1-2; 10 bases line up with TRBD1. CDR3 length equals 14 residues. V gave up 6 bases and J gave up 5 bases; unmatched junction bases: 9. CDR1 is SQVTM and CDR2 is ANQGSEA in the germline V gene. CDR3 protein: CSVQWGQGPYGYTF. The DNA of the CDR3 is TGCAGCGTACAGTGGGGACAGGGGCCTTATGGCTACACCTTC.

The chain uses TRBV18 and TRBJ2-4, with 8 positions matching TRBD1. Judging by the DNA end, TRBJ2-7 fits better; the J call may be wrong. The length of the CDR3 is 15 residues. From germline, CDR1 is KGHSH and CDR2 LQKENI. CDR3 nucleotides: TGTGCCAGCTCACCAGTTCGTAAAGGGACAGGCGAGCAGTACTTC. It specifies CASSPVRKGTGEQYF.

J is TRBJ1-2 and V is TRBV3-1, with D unresolved. V dropped 0 bases and J dropped 0 bases, with 5 bases sitting between them. The CDR3 sequence is 14 residues long. Looked up from germline, CDR1 is LGHDT and CDR2 is YNNKEL (reference sequence). CDR3 protein: CASSQEAANYGYTF. The CDR3 bases are TGTGCCAGCAGCCAAGAGGCAGCTAACTATGGCTACACCTTC.

This clonotype was counted only a few times. The chain links TRBV6-1 to TRBJ1-2, with D hard to call. Germline CDR1 and CDR2: MNHNS and SASEGT. V lost 2 bases to trimming and J lost 5 bases, with 15 bases between them. The CDR3 runs to 15 residues. CDR3 residues: CASSERPGAGYGYTF. CDR3 DNA: TGTGCCAGCAGTGAACGGCCTGGAGCTGGGTATGGCTACACCTTC.

This clonotype was detected a few times. The V call is TRBV20-1, the J call TRBJ2-7; TRBD1 matches 8 bases. V shed 5 bases, J shed 5 bases, and the junction held 26 bases outside the gene matches. CDR3 size: 19 residues. The germline V gene encodes CDR1 DFQATT and CDR2 SNEGSKA (reference sequence). The CDR3 DNA sequence: TGCAGTGCTGCCTCACCGGGACAGGCAAACCGGGACTTCTTCGACGAGCAGTACTTC. It specifies CSAASPGQANRDFFDEQYF.

There are a few counts of this clonotype. V usage is TRBV28 and J usage is TRBJ2-1; 10 bases are a match to TRBD2. This CDR3 region has 16 residues. Per germline, CDR1 MDHEN and CDR2 SYDVKM. Trimming took 6 bases from V and 7 from J; bases not matched to a gene: 12. CDR3 bases: TGTGCCAGCAGCCAAGCGGCTAGCGGGAGTCTGAATGAGCAGTTCTTC. Amino acids: CASSQAASGSLNEQFF.

This clonotype showed up just a few times. The gene calls are TRBV6-5 and TRBJ2-5, with 9 bases that match TRBD2. Trimming cost V 0 bases and J 6 bases; bases outside gene matches: 8. Germline CDR1 reads MNHEY; CDR2 reads SVGAGI. This CDR3 comprises 16 residues. CDR3 residues: CASSYSISGSGKTQYF. CDR3 coding DNA: TGTGCCAGCAGTTACTCGATTAGCGGGAGCGGTAAGACCCAGTACTTC.

The rearrangement joins TRBV5-1 to TRBJ2-5; D gene ambiguous. V lost 4 bases to trimming and J lost 3 bases, with 16 bases between them. The CDR3 is 15 residues long. From germline, CDR1 is SGHRS and CDR2 YFSETQ. The chain's CDR3 is CASSLGWGSKETQYF. The CDR3 region has the DNA TGCGCCAGCAGCCTCGGATGGGGTTCAAAAGAGACCCAGTACTTC.

The chain is built from TRBV4-2 and TRBJ2-7; D is unresolved. The V gene's germline CDR1 is LGHNA and CDR2 YNFKEQ. V was cut by 0 bases and J by 2 bases, with 11 bases left in between. The CDR3 runs to 15 residues. CDR3 sequence reads: CASSQEFGFTYEQYF. CDR3 DNA: TGTGCCAGCAGCCAAGAGTTCGGGTTCACCTACGAGCAGTACTTC.

The chain combines TRBV12-3 or TRBV12-4 with TRBJ2-5; the D gene is possibly TRBD2 (6 bases). V was trimmed by 3 bases and J by 1 base, leaving 21 bases between them. CDR3 size: 18 residues. The CDR3 sequence: CASSFTWQGGRAQETQYF. CDR3 DNA sequence: TGTGCCAGCAGTTTCACGTGGCAGGGAGGAAGGGCCCAAGAGACCCAGTACTTC.

The gene calls are TRBV20-1 and TRBJ2-5, with a tentative D call TRBD2 (6 bases). V was clipped by 5 bases and J by 1 base, with 20 bases between them. The V gene's germline CDR1 is DFQATT and CDR2 SNEGSKA (reference sequence). This CDR3 spans 16 amino acids. Written as DNA, the CDR3 is TGCAGTGCTGCCGGAGTTGGACCGGGAGCCCAAGAGACCCAGTACTTC. This gives the protein CSAAGVGPGAQETQYF.